These 25 T cell receptor beta chains share one sample of origin, sequenced in a study of blood T cell repertoires in COVID-19. The repertoire was sequenced with immunoSEQ multiplex PCR; TCRdb's copy has only in-frame clones and lacks some. The repertoire holds approximately 190,000 clones, with approximately 80% as singletons. Sequenced: peripheral blood. The source is a human donor with acute or convalescent COVID-19. The donor label of this sample is uncertain.

J is TRBJ2-7 and V is TRBV30, with a tentative D call TRBD2 (6 bases). The germline V gene has CDR1 GTSNPN and CDR2 SVGIG (reference sequence). The CDR3 sequence is 13 residues long. V lost 2 bases and J 1 base, leaving 9 bases between the germline ends. The chain's CDR3 is CAWSRGTSYEQYF. Here the CDR3 DNA reads TGTGCCTGGAGTCGCGGGACGTCCTACGAGCAGTACTTC.

The chain employs TRBV14 and TRBJ2-1, with 9 bases matching TRBD2. CDR3 length: 16 amino acids. Germline CDR1 is SGHDN and CDR2 is FVKESK. V shed 4 bases, J shed 4 bases, and the junction held 8 bases outside the gene matches. CDR3 nucleotides: TGTGCCAGCAGCCCCCTTTCGGCGGGGGGGTACAATGAGCAGTTCTTC. Protein sequence: CASSPLSAGGYNEQFF.

The chain couples TRBV7-2 to TRBJ2-3, with TRBD2 identical over 9 bases. Trimming took 1 base from V and 5 from J; bases not matched to a gene: 7. This CDR3 comprises 16 residues. Germline-derived CDR1 and CDR2 are SGHTA and FQGNSA. CDR3 nucleotides: TGTGCCAGCAGCTTAGTGGCGGGAGGGCCTAGAGATACGCAGTATTTT. Residues: CASSLVAGGPRDTQYF.

The CDR3 here is CASSSKYRVSGETQYF. The CDR3 coding sequence is TGTGCCAGCAGTTCAAAATACAGGGTCAGCGGAGAGACCCAGTACTTC. This chain uses TRBV28 with TRBJ2-5; the D gene is possibly TRBD1 (6 bases). V lost 4 bases and J lost 4, with 19 bases in between. Germline V gives CDR1 MDHEN, CDR2 SYDVKM. The CDR3 is 16 residues long.

This clone has a handful of counts. CDR3 in amino acids: CASSRGLAGDIEQFF. The CDR3 DNA follows: TGTGCCAGCTCACGGGGACTAGCGGGAGATATTGAGCAGTTCTTC. The J gene is TRBJ2-1, the V gene TRBV18; 14 bases are a match to TRBD2. V shed 4 bases and J 9 bases; nucleotides not matched to a gene: 5. The germline CDR1 and CDR2 sequences are KGHSH and LQKENI. The length of the CDR3 is 15 residues. Complete variable domain (other parts from reference TRBV18 and TRBJ2-1): NAGVMQNPRHLVRRRGQEARLRCSPMKGHSHVYWYRQLPEEGLKFMVYLQKENIIDESGMPKERFSAEFPKEGPSILRIQQVVRGDSAAYFCASSRGLAGDIEQFFGPGTRLTVL.

The V and J genes are TRBV5-1 and TRBJ2-1; 8 nucleotides align to TRBD1. CDR1 and CDR2 from the germline V gene are SGHRS and YFSETQ. Trimming removed 6 bases from V and 8 bases from J; junction bases left unmatched: 10. The CDR3 has 14 residues. The CDR3 loop is CASKTGAVGDEQFF. The CDR3 bases are TGCGCCAGCAAGACAGGGGCGGTCGGTGATGAGCAGTTCTTC.

This chain uses TRBV20-1 with TRBJ2-2; 9 nucleotides match TRBD2. With 3 bases clipped from V and 3 bases from J, the junction kept 8 bases outside the gene matches. Germline-derived CDR1 and CDR2 are DFQATT and SNEGSKA (reference sequence). This CDR3 comprises 16 residues. CDR3: CSASRPGLADTGELFF. CDR3 bases: TGCAGTGCTAGTCGTCCGGGACTAGCTGACACCGGGGAGCTGTTTTTT.

This chain uses TRBV28 with TRBJ1-2, with D perhaps matching TRBD1 (6 bases). Germline V gives CDR1 MDHEN, CDR2 SYDVKM. The CDR3 is 13 residues long. Trimming stripped 6 bases from V and 7 bases from J, with 15 bases between. CDR3 nucleotide sequence: TGTGCCAGCAGGGCCACAGGGCGCCCTGGCTACACCTTC. Its translation is CASRATGRPGYTF.

This chain links TRBV7-2 with TRBJ2-1; 8 bases line up with TRBD1. After removal of 2 bases from V and 4 bases from J, the junction contained 4 bases not matched to a gene. Germline CDR1 reads SGHTA; CDR2 reads FQGNSA. There are 15 residues in the CDR3. The CDR3 bases are TGTGCCAGCAGCTTATCCCAGGGGGCGTACAATGAGCAGTTCTTC. Encoded protein: CASSLSQGAYNEQFF.

V and J are TRBV19 and TRBJ2-4, with a tentative D call TRBD2 (6 bases). Germline values: CDR1 LNHDA, CDR2 SQIVND (reference sequence). Trimming took off 6 bases at V and 5 bases at J, with 11 bases between the two ends. The CDR3 totals 13 residues. Here the CDR3 DNA reads TGTGCCAGTAGGCGGGACGGCCAAAACATTCAGTACTTC. Residues: CASRRDGQNIQYF.

V and J are TRBV28 and TRBJ2-5, with TRBD1 identical over 7 bases. Per the germline V gene, CDR1 is MDHEN and CDR2 is SYDVKM. The junction had 12 bases not matched to a gene; V was cut back by 7 bases and J by 4 bases. The CDR3 runs 15 residues. The CDR3, as DNA: TGTGCCAGCAACCAGGGACAGTCAAGGGCAGAGACCCAGTACTTC. It specifies CASNQGQSRAETQYF.

Of note for this clone: Other DNA sequences in this sample translate to the same CDR3. The rearrangement joins TRBV28 to TRBJ1-2, with TRBD1 matching over 7 bases. The CDR3 has 12 amino acids. The germline gives CDR1 MDHEN, CDR2 SYDVKM. Trimming cost V 6 bases and J 5 bases; bases outside gene matches: 3. The CDR3, as DNA: TGTGCCAGCAGCGGGACAGTTTATGGCTACACCTTC. Translation gives CASSGTVYGYTF.

V is TRBV10-3 and J is TRBJ2-6, with D possibly being TRBD2 (5 bases). The CDR3 is 15 amino acids. Per germline, CDR1 ENHRY and CDR2 SYGVKD. The V gene lost 8 bases and the J gene lost 1 base, with 12 bases spanning the gap. The chain's CDR3 is CAISEPGSGANVLTF. DNA for the CDR3: TGTGCCATCTCCGAACCGGGGTCTGGGGCCAACGTCCTGACTTTC.

In its sample, this clone was seen a few times. The rearrangement joins TRBV2 to TRBJ1-3; 10 bases map to TRBD1. The V gene end was trimmed by 1 base and the J gene end by 5 bases; junction bases not matched to a gene: 2. Germline lookup yields CDR1 SNHLY and CDR2 FYNNEI. CDR3 length equals 15 residues. CDR3 loop: CASSEVGQGRNTIYF. In nucleotides, the CDR3 is TGTGCCAGCAGTGAAGTGGGACAGGGGAGAAACACCATATATTTT.

This clone has a handful of counts. The V call is TRBV4-1, the J call TRBJ1-3; possibly TRBD1 for D (5 bases). V lost 1 base, J lost 0 bases, and 7 bases lay in between. The germline CDR1 and CDR2 sequences are MGHRA and YSYEKL. CDR3 length: 15 amino acids. The chain's CDR3 is CASSQATGSGNTIYF. CDR3 sequence (DNA): TGCGCCAGCAGCCAAGCTACAGGCTCTGGAAACACCATATATTTT.

The rearrangement links TRBV10-3 to TRBJ2-2, with 11 bases lining up with TRBD1. V dropped 8 bases and J dropped 6; count of bases not matched to a gene: 5. This CDR3 comprises 14 residues. Germline V gene sequence: CDR1 ENHRY, CDR2 SYGVKD. This chain's CDR3 is CAILGQGEAGELFF. The CDR3, as DNA: TGTGCCATCTTGGGACAGGGGGAGGCCGGGGAGCTGTTTTTT.

The V and J genes are TRBV19 and TRBJ2-5, with TRBD1 identical over 9 bases. Trimming cost V 5 bases and J 4 bases; bases outside gene matches: 5. This CDR3 contains 14 residues. Germline CDR1 and CDR2: LNHDA and SQIVND (reference sequence). As DNA, the CDR3 is TGTGCCAGTAGTCCGGGACAGGGAGGAGAGACCCAGTACTTC. Amino acid sequence: CASSPGQGGETQYF.

This clone was seen a handful of times. The chain links TRBV14 to TRBJ1-2, with D possibly TRBD1 on 5 matching bases. The V and J ends lost 4 bases and 4 bases respectively, with 10 bases between them. Germline CDR1 reads SGHDN; CDR2 reads FVKESK. This CDR3 has 13 residues. Here the CDR3 reads CASSRVGGYGYTF. CDR3 sequence (DNA): TGTGCCAGCAGCCGTGTGGGGGGCTATGGCTACACCTTC.

The CDR3 region has the DNA TGTGCCTGGATATACAGCTCTGAAGCTTTCTTT. Its protein product is CAWIYSSEAFF. The rearrangement uses TRBV30 and TRBJ1-1; D gene unclear. The CDR3 sequence is 11 residues long. Germline V gene sequence: CDR1 GTSNPN, CDR2 SVGIG (reference sequence). V lost 4 bases and J 6 bases, leaving 9 bases between the germline ends.

V is TRBV6-5 and J is TRBJ1-3, with a tentative D call TRBD1 (5 bases). The CDR3 has 14 amino acids. Germline CDR1 and CDR2: MNHEY and SVGAGI. Trimming took 7 bases from V and 4 from J, leaving 14 bases between them. CDR3 loop: CASTGPGPGNTIYF. CDR3 nucleotides: TGTGCCAGCACCGGACCAGGGCCCGGAAACACCATATATTTT.

This rearrangement joins TRBV5-6 to TRBJ2-5, with a possible D match to TRBD2 (6 bases). Germline lookup yields CDR1 SGHDT and CDR2 YYEEEE. The V end lost 2 bases, the J end lost 1 base, and 9 bases lay between the germline ends. The CDR3 extends over 14 amino acids. The CDR3 coding sequence is TGTGCCAGCAGCTTCGGGGGACTCCAAGAGACCCAGTACTTC. It is translated as CASSFGGLQETQYF.

The CDR3 protein is CASSASGFQYF. For the CDR3, the DNA is TGTGCCAGCAGCGCTAGCGGGTTCCAGTACTTC. This chain uses TRBV6-5 with TRBJ2-5; TRBD2 aligns across 8 bases. Germline V gives CDR1 MNHEY, CDR2 SVGAGI. J gave up 10 bases and V 6 bases, and 4 bases lay outside the gene matches. The CDR3 extends over 11 amino acids.

CDR3 protein: CASSQEGTAGEQYF. The CDR3 nucleotides are TGCGCCAGCAGCCAAGAGGGGACAGCCGGCGAGCAGTACTTC. The rearrangement uses TRBV4-3 and TRBJ2-7; 7 nucleotides align to TRBD1. The CDR3 has 14 amino acids. The J segment lost 6 bases and the V segment lost 0 bases, leaving 5 bases of the junction unmatched. The germline V gene has CDR1 LGHNA and CDR2 YSLEER.

The chain carries TRBV5-1 and TRBJ2-3; 8 positions match TRBD2. The CDR3 sequence is 16 residues long. The V and J ends lost 0 bases and 6 bases, in that order; junction bases with no gene match: 9. Germline loops: CDR1 SGHRS, CDR2 YFSETQ. The CDR3 region is CASSLVNTPSGDTQYF. For the CDR3, the DNA is TGCGCCAGCAGCTTGGTTAACACGCCTAGCGGGGATACGCAGTATTTT.

This clone was seen a handful of times. The CDR3 sequence is CASSYRQAWSGNTIYF. For the CDR3, the DNA is TGTGCCAGCAGTTACCGACAGGCATGGTCTGGAAACACCATATATTTT. The chain employs TRBV6-5 and TRBJ1-3; possible D gene TRBD1, 6 bases. CDR1 MNHEY and CDR2 SVGAGI come from the germline V gene. The CDR3 is 16 amino acids. Trimming removed 2 bases at V and 1 base at J, with 12 bases between.